The 6 T cell receptor beta chains listed next were all sequenced from one sample in a study of cytomegalovirus exposure and HLA in healthy donors. The study ran its PCR with 60 Vbeta and 13 Jbeta primers. Some clones are missing from TCRdb's copy, which holds only in-frame ones; the method was immunoSEQ multiplex PCR. The table for this sample gives over 55,000 clones. The sample taken for sequencing was PBMCs. The source is a boy aged 10-17 years in good health and CMV-seronegative.

The chain couples TRBV4-1 to TRBJ2-1; TRBD2 might be the D (5 bases). This CDR3 contains 13 residues. Germline V gene data show CDR1 as MGHRA and CDR2 as YSYEKL. The V gene lost 0 bases and the J gene lost 8 bases, with 8 bases spanning the gap. CDR3 DNA sequence: TGCGCCAGCAGCCAAGACAGGAGGCATGAGCAGTTCTTC. Its protein product is CASSQDRRHEQFF.

The chain links TRBV19 to TRBJ1-1; possible D gene TRBD1, 6 bases. The V gene's germline CDR1 is LNHDA and CDR2 SQIVND (reference sequence). The ends were cut back, 0 bases at V and 11 bases at J, with 19 bases in the middle. This CDR3 comprises 15 residues. CDR3 sequence (DNA): TGTGCCAGTAGTATAGATCTAACGGGGGGCGCAGAGGCTTTCTTT. Translation gives CASSIDLTGGAEAFF.

The chain is built from TRBV7-8 and TRBJ1-2; TRBD1 matches 11 bases. Germline V gene data show CDR1 as SGHVS and CDR2 as FQNEAQ. J lost 7 bases, V lost 3 bases, and 4 bases had no gene match. This CDR3 has 14 residues. CDR3 sequence reads: CASSFGQGAGGYTF. The CDR3 region has the DNA TGTGCCAGCAGCTTCGGACAGGGGGCGGGTGGCTACACCTTC.

The gene calls are TRBV13 and TRBJ1-2; weak D call: TRBD1 (6 bases). Between the trimmed V and J ends, which lost 5 bases and 2 bases, there was a span of 15 bases. The germline V gene has CDR1 PRHDT and CDR2 FYEKMQ (reference sequence). CDR3 length: 15 residues. Here the CDR3 DNA reads TGTGCCAGCAGCCCTCGGACAGTGAGCAACTATGGCTACACCTTC. This translates into CASSPRTVSNYGYTF. Based on the CDR3 plus reference TRBV13 and TRBJ1-2, the full variable domain is AAGVIQSPRHLIKEKRETATLKCYPIPRHDTVYWYQQGPGQDPQFLISFYEKMQSDKGSIPDRFSAQQFSDYHSELNMSSLELGDSALYFCASSPRTVSNYGYTFGSGTRLTVV.

This chain links TRBV15 with TRBJ1-5; possibly TRBD1 for D (6 bases). The germline V gene has CDR1 LNHNV and CDR2 YYDKDF (reference sequence). The V end lost 0 bases, the J end lost 5 bases, and 14 bases lay between the germline ends. The length of the CDR3 is 16 residues. CDR3 loop: CATSREGRGTDQPQHF. CDR3 in DNA: TGTGCCACCAGCAGAGAGGGCAGGGGAACGGATCAGCCCCAGCATTTT.

Turning to this clone: Given the absence of the conserved phenylalanine or tryptophan at the CDR3 end, a read error is likely. The rearrangement joins TRBV18 to TRBJ1-6; tentative D call: TRBD1 (6 bases). The germline V and J ends were trimmed by 1 base and 8 bases, with 12 bases remaining between them. This CDR3 comprises 15 residues. The germline V gene has CDR1 KGHSH and CDR2 LQKENI. The DNA of the CDR3 is TGTGCCAGCTCACCACTTCAGGGGTCAGATTCACCCCTCCACGTT. The encoded protein is CASSPLQGSDSPLHV.